The subject of this entry is one TCR beta chain. As originally analysed: Using reference gene primer amplification, nucleated cell counts were estimated. Measured with immunoSEQ multiplex PCR; TCRdb has only the in-frame clones, and not every one. The V and J calls and clone size were taken over from that table, and D and trimming were inferred from the DNA. The sample carries about 55,000 clones, 80% to 95% recorded once. This sample is part of a study of blood T cell repertoires in COVID-19. Across the whole study: Whether acute or convalescent, the COVID-19 samples came from the United States, Italy and Spain. The analysed material was cDNA or gDNA that came from T cells, B-cell-depleted T cells, or PBMCs.

The CDR3 is 17 amino acids. With 0 bases clipped from V and 5 bases from J, the junction kept 12 bases outside the gene matches. CDR1 and CDR2 from the germline V gene are SGHDT and YYEEEE. The specimen was peripheral blood. The TCR originated in a human donor with active COVID-19. The donor label of this sample is uncertain. The chain carries TRBV5-6 and TRBJ1-1, with TRBD1 identical over 8 bases. The CDR3 DNA reads as TGTGCCAGCAGCTTGGGGGTAGTGACAGGGGAACGGACTGAAGCTTTCTTT. This sequence encodes CASSLGVVTGERTEAFF. Supplemented by reference TRBV5-6 and TRBJ1-1, the full variable domain reads DAGVTQSPTHLIKTRGQQVTLRCSPKSGHDTVSWYQQALGQGPQFIFQYYEEEERQRGNFPDRFSGHQFPNYSSELNVNALLLGDSALYLCASSLGVVTGERTEAFFGQGTRLTVV.